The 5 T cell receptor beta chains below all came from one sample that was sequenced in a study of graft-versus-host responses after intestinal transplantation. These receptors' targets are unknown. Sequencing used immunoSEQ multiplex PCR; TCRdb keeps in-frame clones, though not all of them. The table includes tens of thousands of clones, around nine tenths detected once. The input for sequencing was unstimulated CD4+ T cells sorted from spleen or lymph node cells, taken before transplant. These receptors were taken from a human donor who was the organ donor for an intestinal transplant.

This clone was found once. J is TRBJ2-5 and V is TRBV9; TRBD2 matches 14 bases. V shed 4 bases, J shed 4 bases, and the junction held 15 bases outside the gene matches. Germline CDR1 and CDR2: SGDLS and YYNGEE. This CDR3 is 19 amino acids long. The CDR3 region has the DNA TGTGCCAGCAGCCCGGGGACTAGCGGGAGCTATAAGAGGCTAGAGACCCAGTACTTC. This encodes CASSPGTSGSYKRLETQYF.

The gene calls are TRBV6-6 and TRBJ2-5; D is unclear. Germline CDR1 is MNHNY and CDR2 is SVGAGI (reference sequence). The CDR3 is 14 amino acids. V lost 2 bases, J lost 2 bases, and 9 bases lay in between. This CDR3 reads CASSYNQRQETQYF. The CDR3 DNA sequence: TGTGCCAGCAGTTACAACCAGCGACAAGAGACCCAGTACTTC.

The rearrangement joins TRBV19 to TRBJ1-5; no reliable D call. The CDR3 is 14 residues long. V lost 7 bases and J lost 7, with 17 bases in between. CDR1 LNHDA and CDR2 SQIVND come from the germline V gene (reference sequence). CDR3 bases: TGTGCCAGTACCCCGGGCCAACTCAGGCAGCCCCAGCATTTT. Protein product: CASTPGQLRQPQHF.

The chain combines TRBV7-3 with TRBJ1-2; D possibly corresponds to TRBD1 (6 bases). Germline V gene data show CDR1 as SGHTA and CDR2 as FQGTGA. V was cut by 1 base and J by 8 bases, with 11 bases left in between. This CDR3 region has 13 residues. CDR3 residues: CASSLSRGEGYTF. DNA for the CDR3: TGTGCCAGCAGCTTAAGCAGGGGTGAAGGCTACACCTTC.

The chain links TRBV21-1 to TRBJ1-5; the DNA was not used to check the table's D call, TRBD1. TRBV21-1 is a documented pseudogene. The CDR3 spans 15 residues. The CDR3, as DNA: TGTGCCAGCAGCAAAGTTGGGCAGATCTTTCAGCCCCAGCATTTT. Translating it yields CASSKVGQIFQPQHF.